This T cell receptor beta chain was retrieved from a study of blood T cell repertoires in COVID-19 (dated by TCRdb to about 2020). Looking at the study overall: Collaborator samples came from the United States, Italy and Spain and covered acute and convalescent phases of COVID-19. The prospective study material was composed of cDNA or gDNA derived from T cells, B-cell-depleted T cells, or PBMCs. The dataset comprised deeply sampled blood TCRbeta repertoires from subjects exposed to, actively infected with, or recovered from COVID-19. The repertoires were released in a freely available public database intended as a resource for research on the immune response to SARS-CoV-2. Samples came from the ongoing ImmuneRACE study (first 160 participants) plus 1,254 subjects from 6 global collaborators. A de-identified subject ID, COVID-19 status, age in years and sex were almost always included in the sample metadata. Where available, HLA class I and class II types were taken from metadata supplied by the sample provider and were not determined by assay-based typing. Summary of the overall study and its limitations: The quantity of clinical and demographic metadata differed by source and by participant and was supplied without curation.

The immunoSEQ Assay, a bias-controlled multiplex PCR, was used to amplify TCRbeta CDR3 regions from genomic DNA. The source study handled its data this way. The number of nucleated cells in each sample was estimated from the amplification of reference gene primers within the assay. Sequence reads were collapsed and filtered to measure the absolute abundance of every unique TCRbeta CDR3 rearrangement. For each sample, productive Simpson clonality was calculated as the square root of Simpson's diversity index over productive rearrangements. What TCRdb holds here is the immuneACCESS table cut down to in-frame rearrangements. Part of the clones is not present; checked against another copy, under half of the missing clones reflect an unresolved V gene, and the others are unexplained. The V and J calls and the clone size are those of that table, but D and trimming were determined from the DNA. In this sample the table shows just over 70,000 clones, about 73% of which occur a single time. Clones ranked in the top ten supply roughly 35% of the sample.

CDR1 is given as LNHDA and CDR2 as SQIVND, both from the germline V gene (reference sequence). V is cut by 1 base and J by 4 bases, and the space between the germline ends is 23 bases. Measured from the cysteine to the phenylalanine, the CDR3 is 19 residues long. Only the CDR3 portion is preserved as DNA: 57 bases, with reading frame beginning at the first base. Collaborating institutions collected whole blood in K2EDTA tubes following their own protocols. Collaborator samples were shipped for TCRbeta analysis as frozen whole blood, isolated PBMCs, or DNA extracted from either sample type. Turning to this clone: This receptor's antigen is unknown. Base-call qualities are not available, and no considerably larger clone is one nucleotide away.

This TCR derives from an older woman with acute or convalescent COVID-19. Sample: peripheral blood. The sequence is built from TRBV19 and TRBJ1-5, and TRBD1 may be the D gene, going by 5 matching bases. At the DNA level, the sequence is TGTGCCAGTAGTATAGGGGGACTCGGGACCAGCCTTGGGAATCAGCCCCAGCATTTT. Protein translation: CASSIGGLGTSLGNQPQHF.